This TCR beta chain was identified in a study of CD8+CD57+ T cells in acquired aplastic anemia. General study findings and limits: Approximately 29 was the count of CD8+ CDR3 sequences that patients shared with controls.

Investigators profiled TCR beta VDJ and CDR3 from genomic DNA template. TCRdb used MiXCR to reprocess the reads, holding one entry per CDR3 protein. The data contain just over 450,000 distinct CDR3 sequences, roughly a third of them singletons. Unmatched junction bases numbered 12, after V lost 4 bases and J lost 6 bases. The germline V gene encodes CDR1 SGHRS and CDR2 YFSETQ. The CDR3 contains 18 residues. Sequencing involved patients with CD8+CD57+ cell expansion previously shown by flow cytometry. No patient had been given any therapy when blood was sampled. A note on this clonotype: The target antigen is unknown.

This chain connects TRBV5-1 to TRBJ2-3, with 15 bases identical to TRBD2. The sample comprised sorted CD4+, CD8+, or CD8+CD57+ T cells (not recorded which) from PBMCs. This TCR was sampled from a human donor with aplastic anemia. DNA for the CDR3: TGCGCCAGCAGCCCCGGACTAGCGGGAGGGCCACTGGCTGATACGCAGTATTTT. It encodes CASSPGLAGGPLADTQYF.